This T cell receptor beta chain was recorded in a study of cytomegalovirus exposure and HLA in healthy donors. Study details: The approximately 120 validation repertoires, a later analysis reported, used the same platform as the approximately 730 repertoires from the first cohort. The study, taken as a whole, reports: There were over 150 TCR beta chains listed as cytomegalovirus-associated. Rarity characterized most TCR sequences, yet some public TCRs appeared in many donors. Cytomegalovirus status was reportedly diagnosed by the classifier with high specificity and sensitivity.

Method: immunoSEQ multiplex PCR; TCRdb's copy keeps in-frame clones and lacks some. The repertoire holds 280,000 or so clones, over 75% seen once, with roughly 0.93% in the top ten. On this clone itself: The antigen remains unidentified.

V trimming: 4 bases; J trimming: 8 bases; junction bases outside the gene matches: 29. Germline CDR1 SGHRS, CDR2 YFSETQ. The CDR3 loop spans 20 amino acids. Material for sequencing was PBMCs. This TCR was recovered from a woman younger than 30 in good health and CMV-seronegative. The gene calls are TRBV5-1 and TRBJ1-2, with 7 bases aligning to TRBD1. Here the CDR3 DNA reads TGCGCCAGCAGCCCGGGACTGGGTCTCGGCAGGGGGGAGGATCGGTACGGCTACACCTTC. Translating it yields CASSPGLGLGRGEDRYGYTF.